The 20 T cell receptor beta chains reported below all come from one sample, sequenced in a study of T cell responses to AZD1222 COVID-19 vaccine. Generated by immunoSEQ multiplex PCR, the TCRdb table keeps only in-frame clones and is missing some. The table records about 150,000 clones, less than 90% of them present only once. The sequenced sample was peripheral blood, obtained on day 0 of AZD1222 vaccination. These TCRs come from an adult in good health.

The chain uses TRBV11-2 and TRBJ1-2; 7 nucleotides agree with TRBD1. This CDR3 is 13 amino acids long. The germline CDR1 and CDR2 sequences are SGHAT and FQNNGV. V shed 3 bases and J 4 bases; nucleotides not matched to a gene: 2. The CDR3 is CASSLRDSYGYTF. CDR3 DNA: TGTGCCAGCAGCTTGCGGGACAGCTATGGCTACACCTTC. The full variable domain, completed using reference TRBV11-2 and TRBJ1-2, is EAGVAQSPRYKIIEKRQSVAFWCNPISGHATLYWYQQILGQGPKLLIQFQNNGVVDDSQLPKDRFSAERLKGVDSTLKIQPAKLEDSAVYLCASSLRDSYGYTFGSGTRLTVV.

The J gene is TRBJ2-1, the V gene TRBV19; weak D call: TRBD1 (5 bases). Germline loops: CDR1 LNHDA, CDR2 SQIVND (reference sequence). This CDR3 has 13 amino acids. Trimming removed 10 bases from V and 4 bases from J, with 14 bases in between. CDR3 in amino acids: CATKDTIYNEQFF. The CDR3 coding sequence is TGTGCCACGAAGGACACAATATACAATGAGCAGTTCTTC.

V and J are TRBV3-1 (or the pseudogene TRBV3-2) and TRBJ1-2; D not resolved. V was shortened by 1 base and J by 6 bases, with 15 bases between the two germline ends. The CDR3 consists of 15 residues. Germline CDR1 and CDR2: LGHDT and YNNKEL (reference sequence). DNA of the CDR3: TGTGCCAGCAGCCAAGGTCTCTTACCGAACAATGGCTACACCTTC. This sequence encodes CASSQGLLPNNGYTF.

The J gene is TRBJ1-5, the V gene TRBV28; perhaps TRBD1 as D (6 bases). This CDR3 contains 13 residues. Germline CDR1 and CDR2: MDHEN and SYDVKM. Trimming shortened V by 6 bases and J by 8 bases, and 14 bases separated the two germline ends. The CDR3 region is CASRDRPLEPQHF. DNA of the CDR3: TGTGCCAGCAGAGACAGGCCGTTGGAGCCCCAGCATTTT.

The chain recombines TRBV11-2 with TRBJ1-6; 8 bases are shared with TRBD1. The germline V gene encodes CDR1 SGHAT and CDR2 FQNNGV. J was trimmed by 2 bases and V by 3 bases; bases with no gene match: 6. CDR3 length: 17 residues. The CDR3 region has the DNA TGTGCCAGCAGCTTCCAGGGGGCGGTAACCTATAATTCACCCCTCCACTTT. It encodes CASSFQGAVTYNSPLHF.

This chain links TRBV7-9 with TRBJ1-3; perhaps TRBD1 as D (6 bases). This CDR3 spans 13 amino acids. Germline loops: CDR1 SEHNR, CDR2 FQNEAQ (reference sequence). Deletions cut 3 bases from V and 11 bases from J, with 14 bases between. CDR3 in DNA: TGTGCCAGCAGCTTCCGGACAGACAGGCCCATATATTTT. It translates to CASSFRTDRPIYF.

The chain has TRBV12-3 or TRBV12-4 and TRBJ2-5; D unclear. This CDR3 is built from 13 residues. The ends were cut back, 3 bases at V and 2 bases at J, with 7 bases in the middle. The DNA for the CDR3 is TGTGCCAGCAGTTTCGGTTGGCAAGAGACCCAGTACTTC. Protein sequence: CASSFGWQETQYF.

The J gene is TRBJ1-6, the V gene TRBV5-1; D ambiguous. Trimming stripped 4 bases from V and 6 bases from J, with 17 bases between. The length of the CDR3 is 16 residues. Germline lookup yields CDR1 SGHRS and CDR2 YFSETQ. The CDR3 bases are TGCGCCAGCAGCCTGGACGGCGCCCGGGGTAATTCACCCCTCCACTTT. Encoded protein: CASSLDGARGNSPLHF.

This chain links TRBV5-1 with TRBJ2-3, with a possible D match to TRBD1 (6 bases). The CDR3 has 14 amino acids. CDR1 is SGHRS, CDR2 YFSETQ, per germline. V was trimmed by 0 bases and J by 5 bases, leaving 10 bases between them. CDR3 sequence reads: CASSLGRGGDTQYF. The CDR3 DNA follows: TGCGCCAGCAGCTTGGGACGAGGGGGAGATACGCAGTATTTT.

The chain carries TRBV7-2 and TRBJ1-1, with D unresolved. The germline CDR1 and CDR2 sequences are SGHTA and FQGNSA. The CDR3 is 14 amino acids. V gave up 1 base and J gave up 2 bases, with 8 bases separating them. CDR3 bases: TGTGCCAGCAGCTTAGGGACTCCTAACACTGAAGCTTTCTTT. Translated: CASSLGTPNTEAFF. Based on the CDR3 plus reference TRBV7-2 and TRBJ1-1, the full variable domain is GAGVSQSPSNKVTEKGKDVELRCDPISGHTALYWYRQSLGQGLEFLIYFQGNSAPDKSGLPSDRFSAERTGGSVSTLTIQRTQQEDSAVYLCASSLGTPNTEAFFGQGTRLTVV.

CDR3 coding DNA: TGTGCCAGTAGGGCCCCGGGGGGAGAAAATCAGCCCCAGCATTTT. Encoded protein: CASRAPGGENQPQHF. The rearrangement joins TRBV19 to TRBJ1-5; D may be TRBD1 (5 bases). CDR3 length equals 15 residues. The V end lost 6 bases, the J end lost 4 bases, and 16 bases lay between the germline ends. The germline gives CDR1 LNHDA, CDR2 SQIVND (reference sequence).

The J gene is TRBJ1-4, the V gene TRBV28, with D unresolved. Germline lookup yields CDR1 MDHEN and CDR2 SYDVKM. There are 13 residues in the CDR3. The germline V and J ends were trimmed by 10 bases and 0 bases, with 9 bases remaining between them. CDR3: CAIAEATNEKLFF. The CDR3 nucleotides are TGTGCCATTGCGGAGGCAACTAATGAAAAACTGTTTTTT.

The J gene is TRBJ1-6, the V gene TRBV7-2, with D tentatively TRBD1 (5 bases). The V gene's germline CDR1 is SGHTA and CDR2 FQGNSA. V was shortened by 7 bases and J by 10 bases, with 17 bases between the two germline ends. The CDR3 runs to 14 residues. The CDR3, as DNA: TGTGCCAGCACACGCAGGGTAACTGAATCACCCCTCCACTTT. Its translation is CASTRRVTESPLHF.

The rearrangement links TRBV7-9 to TRBJ1-1; D remains ambiguous. Germline V lookup: CDR1 SEHNR, CDR2 FQNEAQ (reference sequence). Trimming pared 8 bases from V and 4 bases from J, leaving 14 bases between. The CDR3 covers 13 residues. DNA of the CDR3: TGTGCCAGCTCCTCTCTCCTGGGCACTGAAGCTTTCTTT. Amino acid sequence: CASSSLLGTEAFF.

In this sample, this clone turned up once. The V gene is TRBV6-5, the J gene TRBJ2-1; TRBD2 might be the D (6 bases). Trimming left V 6 bases short and J 10 bases short, with 16 bases between. The CDR3 is 13 residues long. Germline loops: CDR1 MNHEY, CDR2 SVGAGI. In DNA, the CDR3 is TGTGCCAGCAGCCGGGACTCCCTTGTGGAGCAGTTCTTC. Translation: CASSRDSLVEQFF.

The chain carries TRBV4-1 and TRBJ1-2; no firm D call. CDR1 and CDR2 (germline): MGHRA, YSYEKL. The V and J ends lost 0 bases and 4 bases respectively, with 12 bases between them. The CDR3 length is 15 residues. The CDR3 protein is CASSQDVLRSYGYTF. The DNA of the CDR3 is TGCGCCAGCAGCCAAGATGTTCTAAGATCCTATGGCTACACCTTC.

This clone is a singleton in its sample. The chain carries TRBV6-6 and TRBJ1-3; a weak D match, TRBD1 (5 bases). CDR1 is MNHNY, CDR2 SVGAGI, per germline (reference sequence). CDR3 length: 14 amino acids. Trimming pared 6 bases from V and 0 bases from J, leaving 9 bases between. The CDR3 region has the DNA TGTGCCAGCAGAGGGACGAACTCTGGAAACACCATATATTTT. Protein product: CASRGTNSGNTIYF.

The CDR3 region has the DNA TGTGCCAGCCTATCGACAGGGGCGAACCACGAGCAGTACTTC. Protein product: CASLSTGANHEQYF. This chain links TRBV28 with TRBJ2-7, with 8 bases that match TRBD1. V was clipped by 8 bases and J by 5 bases; unmatched bases: 11. The CDR3 totals 14 residues. Germline V gives CDR1 MDHEN, CDR2 SYDVKM.

The J gene is TRBJ2-7, the V gene TRBV20-1; D might be TRBD2 (5 bases). The V end lost 3 bases, the J end lost 2 bases, and 17 bases lay between the germline ends. This CDR3 is 15 amino acids long. The germline V gene encodes CDR1 DFQATT and CDR2 SNEGSKA (reference sequence). The CDR3 bases are TGCAGTGCTAGTCCCCAGTTGAGGGTAGCCTACGAGCAGTACTTC. It translates to CSASPQLRVAYEQYF.

The chain has TRBV4-3 and TRBJ2-3, with TRBD1 matching 7 bases. This CDR3 has 17 residues. CDR1 LGHNA and CDR2 YSLEER come from the germline V gene. J gave up 4 bases and V 1 base, and 11 bases lay outside the gene matches. The CDR3 sequence: CASSQGRSGGSADTQYF. The CDR3 DNA is TGCGCCAGCAGCCAAGGTCGTTCAGGGGGAAGCGCAGATACGCAGTATTTT.